The source of this TCR beta chain is a study of T-cell reconstitution after alpha-beta-depleted transplantation in children. The CDR3 has 15 residues. The V end lost 2 bases, the J end lost 5 bases, and 16 bases lay between the germline ends. Germline V gene data show CDR1 as SGHRS and CDR2 as YFSETQ. This clonotype was seen ten or more times. Its antigen is still unknown. General study results and limits: In patients about two months after transplant, alpha-beta T cells reportedly arose from several hundred expanded graft clones. Some patients showed high day-60 TCRbeta diversity, which derived from surviving recipient T cells and thymic progenitors. Newly made T cells mostly supplied T-cell counts and diversity one year after transplant.

The TCRbeta library was prepared with unique molecular identifiers. MiXCR, run by TCRdb on the PCR reads, gives a single entry per CDR3 protein. The sample holds about 440,000 distinct CDR3 sequences, around two fifths seen once. The TCR was taken from a girl aged 2 to 10 with aplastic anemia, due to receive a stem cell transplant. The chain has TRBV5-1 and TRBJ2-5; D may be TRBD1 (6 bases). The sequencing here drew on PBMCs, taken before TCRalphabeta/CD19-depleted stem cell transplant. The CDR3 bases are TGCGCCAGCAGCTTTGTTAGCAGGGGTTGGGAGACCCAGTACTTC. Its translation: CASSFVSRGWETQYF.